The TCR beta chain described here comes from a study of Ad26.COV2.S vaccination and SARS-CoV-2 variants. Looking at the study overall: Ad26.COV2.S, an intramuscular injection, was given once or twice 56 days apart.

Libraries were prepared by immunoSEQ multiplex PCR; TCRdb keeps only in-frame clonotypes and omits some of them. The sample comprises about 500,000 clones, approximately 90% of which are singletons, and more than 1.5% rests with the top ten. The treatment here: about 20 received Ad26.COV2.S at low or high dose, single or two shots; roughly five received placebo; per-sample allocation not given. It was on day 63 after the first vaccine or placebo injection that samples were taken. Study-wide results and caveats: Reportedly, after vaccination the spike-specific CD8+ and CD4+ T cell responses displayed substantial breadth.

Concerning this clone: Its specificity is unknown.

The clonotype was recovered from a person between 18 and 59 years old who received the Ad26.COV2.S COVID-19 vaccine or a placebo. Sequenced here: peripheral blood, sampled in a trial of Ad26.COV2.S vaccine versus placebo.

The CDR3 DNA reads TGTGCCAGTGGCGGACAGGGAACAGATACGCAGTATTTT. The encoded protein is CASGGQGTDTQYF. This chain links TRBV19 with TRBJ2-3, with 8 nucleotides matching TRBD1. CDR1 is LNHDA, CDR2 SQIVND, per germline (reference sequence). With V trimmed by 8 bases and J by 3 bases, 4 bases remained unmatched. CDR3 size: 13 residues.